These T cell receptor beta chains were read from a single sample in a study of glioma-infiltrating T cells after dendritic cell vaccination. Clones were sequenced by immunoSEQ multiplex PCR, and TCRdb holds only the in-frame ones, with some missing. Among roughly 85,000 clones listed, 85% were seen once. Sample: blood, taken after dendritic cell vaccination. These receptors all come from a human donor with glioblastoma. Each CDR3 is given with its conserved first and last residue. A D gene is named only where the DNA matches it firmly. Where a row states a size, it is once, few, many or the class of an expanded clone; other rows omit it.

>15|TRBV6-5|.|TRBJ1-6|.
TGTGCCAGCAGTTACTCTGGAGGTGATAATTCACCCCTCCACTTT
CASSYSGGDNSPLHF
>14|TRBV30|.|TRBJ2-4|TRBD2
TGTGCCTGGAGCGCCACTAGCGGTAAAAACATTCAGTACTTC
CAWSATSGKNIQYF
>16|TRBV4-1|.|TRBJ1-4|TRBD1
TGCGCCAGCAGCCACAACACAGGGGGCTTAAGCGAAAAACTGTTTTTT
CASSHNTGGLSEKLFF
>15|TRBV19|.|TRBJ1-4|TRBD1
TGTGCCAGTAGTCCGTACGACAGGGAGAATGAAAAACTGTTTTTT
CASSPYDRENEKLFF
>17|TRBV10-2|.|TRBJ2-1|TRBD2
TGCGCCAGCAGTGAGAGGTCTAGGGCGGGGGGCTGGAATGAGCAGTTCTTC
CASSERSRAGGWNEQFF
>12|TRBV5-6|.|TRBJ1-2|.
TGTGCCAGCAGCGCACCAGGGTATGGCTACACCTTC
CASSAPGYGYTF
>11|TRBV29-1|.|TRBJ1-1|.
TGCAGCGTTGAAGGGCCGACTGAAGCTTTCTTT
CSVEGPTEAFF
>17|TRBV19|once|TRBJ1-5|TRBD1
TGTGCCAGTAGTATTTTGGGACAGGGGGCTGGCAATCAGCCCCAGCATTTT
CASSILGQGAGNQPQHF
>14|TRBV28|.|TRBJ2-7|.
TGTGCCAGCAGATCCGGGACGGACTACTACGAGCAGTACTTC
CASRSGTDYYEQYF
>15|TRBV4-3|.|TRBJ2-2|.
TGCGCCAGCAGCCAATCACTAGAGAACACCGGGGAGCTGTTTTTT
CASSQSLENTGELFF
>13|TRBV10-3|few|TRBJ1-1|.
TGTGCCAGCAGTACAGGAGAGGTCGCTGAAGCTTTCTTT
CASSTGEVAEAFF